A selection of T cell receptor beta chains follows, all from one sample in a study of T cells in Graves' hyperthyroidism and ophthalmopathy. TCRdb fed the multiplex PCR reads into MiXCR, producing one record per CDR3 protein. The data contain approximately 300,000 distinct CDR3 sequences, about a sixth of them singletons. Sequencing was done on a sample of blood. These receptors all come from a woman between 55 and 75 years old with Graves' ophthalmopathy. Both conserved end residues are part of each CDR3. The order of the fields is V gene, J gene, clone size, D gene, CDR3 protein, CDR3 DNA. A D gene is named only where the DNA matches it firmly. Expanded clones get a size class; other rows say once, few or many, or leave the size out.

>TRBV7-9|TRBJ2-7|NA|NA
CASSRGTGLEYEQYF
TGTGCCAGCAGCCGGGGGACTGGTCTTGAGTACGAGCAGTACTTC
>TRBV4-3|TRBJ2-1|NA|TRBD2
CASSQDFSGGVEQFF
TGCGCCAGCAGCCAAGATTTCAGCGGGGGGGTGGAGCAGTTCTTC
>TRBV12-3/TRBV12-4|TRBJ2-1|many|NA
CASRGTSIEQFF
TGTGCCAGCAGGGGGACTTCGATCGAGCAGTTCTTC
>TRBV18|TRBJ2-7|NA|NA
CASSPAGGAMGYEQYF
TGTGCCAGCTCACCCGCAGGTGGGGCGATGGGGTACGAGCAGTACTTC
>TRBV6-2/TRBV6-3|TRBJ2-1|many|NA
CASVGRTPGRNEQFF
TGTGCCAGCGTAGGTAGGACTCCGGGCCGCAATGAGCAGTTCTTC
>TRBV5-1|TRBJ2-2|many|NA
CASSLAAPANTGELFF
TGCGCCAGCAGCTTGGCTGCACCTGCGAACACCGGGGAGCTGTTTTTT
>TRBV7-9|TRBJ1-3|NA|NA
CASSPDVWGNTIYF
TGTGCCAGCAGCCCGGACGTTTGGGGAAACACCATATATTTT
>TRBV29-1|TRBJ1-5|many|NA
CSVGGSGDQPQHF
TGCAGCGTCGGAGGTTCGGGTGATCAGCCCCAGCATTTT
>TRBV20-1|TRBJ1-5|many|TRBD1
CSASQGVNQPQHF
TGCAGTGCTTCTCAGGGGGTCAATCAGCCCCAGCATTTT
>TRBV20-1|TRBJ1-1|many|NA
CSARVPGTENTEAFF
TGCAGTGCTAGAGTGCCCGGGACGGAGAACACTGAAGCTTTCTTT
>TRBV6-2/TRBV6-3|TRBJ1-5|few|NA
CASSKINGQPQHF
TGTGCCAGCAGTAAAATTAACGGTCAGCCCCAGCATTTT
>TRBV29-1|TRBJ1-1|many|NA
CSVGRMNTEAFF
TGCAGCGTCGGGCGTATGAACACTGAAGCTTTCTTT
>TRBV20-1|TRBJ2-1|many|NA
CSALRTGNEQFF
TGCAGTGCCCTAAGGACGGGTAATGAGCAGTTCTTC
>TRBV6-2/TRBV6-3|TRBJ2-1|few|NA
CASSWGDYNEQFF
TGTGCCAGCAGTTGGGGGGACTACAATGAGCAGTTCTTC
>TRBV5-1|TRBJ2-3|few|NA
CASSQQVGGTDTQYF
TGCGCCAGCAGCCAACAAGTCGGGGGCACAGATACGCAGTATTTT
>TRBV20-1|TRBJ1-3|NA|NA
CSARKSLSGNTIYF
TGCAGTGCTAGAAAAAGCCTCTCTGGAAACACCATATATTTT
>TRBV29-1|TRBJ1-1|few|NA
CSVPDGSGAFF
TGCAGCGTTCCCGACGGGTCCGGGGCTTTCTTT